This T cell receptor beta chain was observed in a study of blood T cell repertoires in COVID-19. Looking at the study overall: Sources were T cells, B-cell-depleted T cells, or PBMCs; the material itself was cDNA or gDNA.

Germline trimming cut 6 bases from V and 4 bases from J; bases unmatched to any gene: 4. The CDR3 has 14 residues. Germline V gene lookup returns CDR1 MNHEY and CDR2 SVGAGI. Per the original data handling: Nucleated cell number was recorded as an estimate derived from reference gene primer amplification. This table comes from immunoSEQ multiplex PCR, and its TCRdb copy is limited to in-frame clones, with some not included. V and J calls and clone size are given by that table; D and trimming were obtained from the DNA. The sample contains under 130,000 clones, about 86% of which appear only once. V is TRBV6-5 and J is TRBJ2-1; 9 bases match TRBD1. The sequence was collected from a man older than 75 with acute or convalescent COVID-19. Sequencing was carried out using peripheral blood. The CDR3 here is CASRRQGEYNEQFF. DNA for the CDR3: TGTGCCAGCAGAAGACAGGGGGAGTACAATGAGCAGTTCTTC.